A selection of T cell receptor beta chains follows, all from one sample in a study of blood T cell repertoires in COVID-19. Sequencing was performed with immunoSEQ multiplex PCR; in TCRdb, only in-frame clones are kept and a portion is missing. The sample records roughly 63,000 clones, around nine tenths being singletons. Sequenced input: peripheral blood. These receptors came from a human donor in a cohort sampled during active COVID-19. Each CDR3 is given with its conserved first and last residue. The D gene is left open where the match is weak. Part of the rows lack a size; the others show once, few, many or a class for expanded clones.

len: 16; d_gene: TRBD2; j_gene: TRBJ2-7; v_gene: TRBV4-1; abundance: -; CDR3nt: TGCGCCAGCAGCCAAGGGACTAGCGGGGGGTTATACGAGCAGTACTTC; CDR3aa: CASSQGTSGGLYEQYF
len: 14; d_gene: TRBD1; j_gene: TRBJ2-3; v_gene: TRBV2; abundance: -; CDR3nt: TGTGCCAGCCTGACAGGGTCCTCCACAGATACGCAGTATTTT; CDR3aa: CASLTGSSTDTQYF
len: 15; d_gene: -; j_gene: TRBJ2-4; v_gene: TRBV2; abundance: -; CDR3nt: TGTGCCAGCAGTGAGGCGGGCCTAGCCAAAAACATTCAGTACTTC; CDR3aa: CASSEAGLAKNIQYF
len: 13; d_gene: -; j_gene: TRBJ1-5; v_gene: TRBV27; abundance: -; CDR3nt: TGTGCCAGCAGTTTATATCCCGGGGAGCCCCAGCATTTT; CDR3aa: CASSLYPGEPQHF
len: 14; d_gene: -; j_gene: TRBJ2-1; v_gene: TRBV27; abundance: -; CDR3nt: TGTGCCAGCAGTTTACACGGGAAGGACAATGAGCAGTTCTTC; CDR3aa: CASSLHGKDNEQFF
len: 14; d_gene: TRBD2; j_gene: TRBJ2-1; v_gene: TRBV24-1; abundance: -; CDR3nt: TGTGCCACCAGTGACCCAGGACTAGCCCGAGAGCAGTTCTTC; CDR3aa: CATSDPGLAREQFF
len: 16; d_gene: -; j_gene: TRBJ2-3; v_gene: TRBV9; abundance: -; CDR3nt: TGTGCCAGCAGCGGACTAGAATCCGGGCTCCCAGATACGCAGTATTTT; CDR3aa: CASSGLESGLPDTQYF
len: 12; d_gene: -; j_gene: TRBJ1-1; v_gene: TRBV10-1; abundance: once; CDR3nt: TGCGCCAGCAGTGAGTCCAGGGTGGGGGCTTTCTTT; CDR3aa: CASSESRVGAFF
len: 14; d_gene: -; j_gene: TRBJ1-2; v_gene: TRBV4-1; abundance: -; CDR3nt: TGCGCCAGCAGCGCTCCTAATAGGGAGGATGGCTACACCTTC; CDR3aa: CASSAPNREDGYTF
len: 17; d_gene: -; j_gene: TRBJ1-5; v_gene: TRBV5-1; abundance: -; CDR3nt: TGCGCCAGCAGCTTGGGTTCTTCAGGGTATGGGGATCAGCCCCAGCATTTT; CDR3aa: CASSLGSSGYGDQPQHF
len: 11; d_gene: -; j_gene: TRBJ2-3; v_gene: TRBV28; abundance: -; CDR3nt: TGTGCCAGCATGAGTTGGGATACGCAGTATTTT; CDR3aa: CASMSWDTQYF
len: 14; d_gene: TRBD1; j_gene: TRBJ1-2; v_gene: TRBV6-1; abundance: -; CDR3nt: TGTGCCAGCAGTGAGACAGGGGGCTTCGATGGCTACACCTTC; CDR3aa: CASSETGGFDGYTF
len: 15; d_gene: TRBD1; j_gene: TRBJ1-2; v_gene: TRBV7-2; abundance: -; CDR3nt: TGTGCCAGCAGCCCTCGGGGACAGGGTTTGAAGGGCTACACCTTC; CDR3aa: CASSPRGQGLKGYTF
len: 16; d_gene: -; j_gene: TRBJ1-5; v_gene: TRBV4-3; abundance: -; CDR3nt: TGCGCCAGCAGCCCCGGTAAAGTAGGACTGAGTCAGCCCCAGCATTTT; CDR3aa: CASSPGKVGLSQPQHF
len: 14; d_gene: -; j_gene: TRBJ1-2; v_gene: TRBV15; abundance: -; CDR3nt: TGTGCCACCAGCAGAGAAATCCTCAGTGGTGGCTACACCTTC; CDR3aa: CATSREILSGGYTF
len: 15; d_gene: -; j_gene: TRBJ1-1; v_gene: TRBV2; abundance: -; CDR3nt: TGTGCCAGCAGTTTGGACGGGGGGATCAACACTGAAGCTTTCTTT; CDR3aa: CASSLDGGINTEAFF
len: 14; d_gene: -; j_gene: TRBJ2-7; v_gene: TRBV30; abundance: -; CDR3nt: TGTGCCTGGAGAGGAGGGGCCAGCTCCTACGAGCAGTACTTC; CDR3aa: CAWRGGASSYEQYF
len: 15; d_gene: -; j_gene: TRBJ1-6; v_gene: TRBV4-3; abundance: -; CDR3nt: TGCGCCAGCAGCCCGCGGGGACGGGCTAATTCACCCCTCCACTTT; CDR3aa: CASSPRGRANSPLHF
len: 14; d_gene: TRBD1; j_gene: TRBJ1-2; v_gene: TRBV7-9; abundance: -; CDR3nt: TGTGCCAGCAGCTTTCCCGGGACAGGAAATGGCTACACCTTC; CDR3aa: CASSFPGTGNGYTF
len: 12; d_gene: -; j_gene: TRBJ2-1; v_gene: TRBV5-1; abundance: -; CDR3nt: TGCGCCAGCAGCCCGGGGGACAATGAGCAGTTCTTC; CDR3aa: CASSPGDNEQFF
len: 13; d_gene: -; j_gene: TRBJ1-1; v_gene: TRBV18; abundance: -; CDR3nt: TGTGCCAGCTCAAACCTTCTAGGCACTGAAGCTTTCTTT; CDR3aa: CASSNLLGTEAFF
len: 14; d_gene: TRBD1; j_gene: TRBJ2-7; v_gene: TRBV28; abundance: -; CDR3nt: TGTGCCAGCAGACCCGCCGGGACAGTCTACGAGCAGTACTTC; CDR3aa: CASRPAGTVYEQYF
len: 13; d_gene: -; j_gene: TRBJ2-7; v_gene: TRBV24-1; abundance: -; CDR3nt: TGTGCCACCAGCAACAAGATGTCCTACGAGCAGTACTTC; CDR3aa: CATSNKMSYEQYF
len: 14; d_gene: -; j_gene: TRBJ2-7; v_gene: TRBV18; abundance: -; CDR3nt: TGTGCCAGCTCACCACAGAGCAGGTACGACGAGCAGTACTTC; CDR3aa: CASSPQSRYDEQYF
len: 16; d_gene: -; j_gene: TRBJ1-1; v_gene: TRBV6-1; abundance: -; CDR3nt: TGTGCCAGCAGTGAGGGTTTGGGGAGCCTCAACACTGAAGCTTTCTTT; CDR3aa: CASSEGLGSLNTEAFF
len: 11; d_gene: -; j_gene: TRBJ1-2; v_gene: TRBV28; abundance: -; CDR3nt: TGTGCCACACGAACCCAGGGGCCATACACCTTC; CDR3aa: CATRTQGPYTF
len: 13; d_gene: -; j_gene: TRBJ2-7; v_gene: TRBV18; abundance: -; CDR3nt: TGTGCCAGCTCACCGACTAGTGTCTACGAGCAGTACTTC; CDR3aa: CASSPTSVYEQYF
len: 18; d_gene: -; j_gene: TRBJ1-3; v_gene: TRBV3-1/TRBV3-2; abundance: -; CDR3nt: TGTGCCAGCAGCCATCAGGGGCGCCAATACCTCTCAGGAAACACCATATATTTT; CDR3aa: CASSHQGRQYLSGNTIYF
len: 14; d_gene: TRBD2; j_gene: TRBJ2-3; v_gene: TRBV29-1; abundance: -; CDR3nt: TGCAGCGCAGGACTAGCGCCTAGCACAGATACGCAGTATTTT; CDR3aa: CSAGLAPSTDTQYF
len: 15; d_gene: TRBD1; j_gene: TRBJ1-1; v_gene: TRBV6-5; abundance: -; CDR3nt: TGTGCCAGCAGGAGAGGGGGGACAGGGGGGACTGAAGCTTTCTTT; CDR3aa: CASRRGGTGGTEAFF
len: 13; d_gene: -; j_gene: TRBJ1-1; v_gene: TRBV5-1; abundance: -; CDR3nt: TGCGCCAGCAGCTTGGCAGGGGCCACTGAAGCTTTCTTT; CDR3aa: CASSLAGATEAFF
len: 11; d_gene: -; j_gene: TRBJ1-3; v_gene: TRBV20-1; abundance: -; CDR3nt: TGCAGTGCCGGCAGGGGAAACACCATATATTTT; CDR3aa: CSAGRGNTIYF
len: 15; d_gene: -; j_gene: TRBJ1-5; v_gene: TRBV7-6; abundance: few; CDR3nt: TGTGCCAGCAGCTTAGTCGGGGGATCCGATCAGCCCCAGCATTTT; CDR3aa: CASSLVGGSDQPQHF
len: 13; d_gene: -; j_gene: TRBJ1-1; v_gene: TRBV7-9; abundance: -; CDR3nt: TGTGCCAGCCTCATAGCGGGGGTCACTGAAGCTTTCTTT; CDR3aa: CASLIAGVTEAFF
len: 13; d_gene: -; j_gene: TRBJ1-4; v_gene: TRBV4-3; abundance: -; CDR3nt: TGCGCCAGCAGGAGGGCAACTAATGAAAAACTGTTTTTT; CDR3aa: CASRRATNEKLFF
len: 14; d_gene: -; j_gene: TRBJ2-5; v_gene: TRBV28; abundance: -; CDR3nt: TGTGCCAGCAAACCCCCCGGCGGACAAGAGACCCAGTACTTC; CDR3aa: CASKPPGGQETQYF
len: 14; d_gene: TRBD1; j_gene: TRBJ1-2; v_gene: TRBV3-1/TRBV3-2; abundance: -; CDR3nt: TGTGCCAGCAGCCAACAGGGGGAACTAACTAACTACACCTTC; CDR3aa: CASSQQGELTNYTF
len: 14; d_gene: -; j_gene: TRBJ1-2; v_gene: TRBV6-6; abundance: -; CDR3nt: TGTGCCGGACGTCCGGGGGGAGGGGGTTATGGCTACACCTTC; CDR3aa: CAGRPGGGGYGYTF
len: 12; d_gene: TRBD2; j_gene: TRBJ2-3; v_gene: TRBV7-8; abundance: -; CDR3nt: TGTGCCAGCAGCCCAACTAGCGGGGGGCAGTATTTT; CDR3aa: CASSPTSGGQYF
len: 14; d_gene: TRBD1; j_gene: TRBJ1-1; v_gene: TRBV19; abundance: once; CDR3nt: TGTGCCAGTAGACAACAGGGGCCCAGCACTGAAGCTTTCTTT; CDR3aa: CASRQQGPSTEAFF
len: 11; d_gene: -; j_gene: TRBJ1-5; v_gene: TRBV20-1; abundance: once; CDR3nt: TGCAGTGCGCGGCTCAGTCAGCCCCAGCATTTT; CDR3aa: CSARLSQPQHF
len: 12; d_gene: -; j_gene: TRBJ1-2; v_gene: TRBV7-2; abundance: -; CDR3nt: TGTGCCAGCAGCTTAGACAGCTATGGCTACACCTTC; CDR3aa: CASSLDSYGYTF